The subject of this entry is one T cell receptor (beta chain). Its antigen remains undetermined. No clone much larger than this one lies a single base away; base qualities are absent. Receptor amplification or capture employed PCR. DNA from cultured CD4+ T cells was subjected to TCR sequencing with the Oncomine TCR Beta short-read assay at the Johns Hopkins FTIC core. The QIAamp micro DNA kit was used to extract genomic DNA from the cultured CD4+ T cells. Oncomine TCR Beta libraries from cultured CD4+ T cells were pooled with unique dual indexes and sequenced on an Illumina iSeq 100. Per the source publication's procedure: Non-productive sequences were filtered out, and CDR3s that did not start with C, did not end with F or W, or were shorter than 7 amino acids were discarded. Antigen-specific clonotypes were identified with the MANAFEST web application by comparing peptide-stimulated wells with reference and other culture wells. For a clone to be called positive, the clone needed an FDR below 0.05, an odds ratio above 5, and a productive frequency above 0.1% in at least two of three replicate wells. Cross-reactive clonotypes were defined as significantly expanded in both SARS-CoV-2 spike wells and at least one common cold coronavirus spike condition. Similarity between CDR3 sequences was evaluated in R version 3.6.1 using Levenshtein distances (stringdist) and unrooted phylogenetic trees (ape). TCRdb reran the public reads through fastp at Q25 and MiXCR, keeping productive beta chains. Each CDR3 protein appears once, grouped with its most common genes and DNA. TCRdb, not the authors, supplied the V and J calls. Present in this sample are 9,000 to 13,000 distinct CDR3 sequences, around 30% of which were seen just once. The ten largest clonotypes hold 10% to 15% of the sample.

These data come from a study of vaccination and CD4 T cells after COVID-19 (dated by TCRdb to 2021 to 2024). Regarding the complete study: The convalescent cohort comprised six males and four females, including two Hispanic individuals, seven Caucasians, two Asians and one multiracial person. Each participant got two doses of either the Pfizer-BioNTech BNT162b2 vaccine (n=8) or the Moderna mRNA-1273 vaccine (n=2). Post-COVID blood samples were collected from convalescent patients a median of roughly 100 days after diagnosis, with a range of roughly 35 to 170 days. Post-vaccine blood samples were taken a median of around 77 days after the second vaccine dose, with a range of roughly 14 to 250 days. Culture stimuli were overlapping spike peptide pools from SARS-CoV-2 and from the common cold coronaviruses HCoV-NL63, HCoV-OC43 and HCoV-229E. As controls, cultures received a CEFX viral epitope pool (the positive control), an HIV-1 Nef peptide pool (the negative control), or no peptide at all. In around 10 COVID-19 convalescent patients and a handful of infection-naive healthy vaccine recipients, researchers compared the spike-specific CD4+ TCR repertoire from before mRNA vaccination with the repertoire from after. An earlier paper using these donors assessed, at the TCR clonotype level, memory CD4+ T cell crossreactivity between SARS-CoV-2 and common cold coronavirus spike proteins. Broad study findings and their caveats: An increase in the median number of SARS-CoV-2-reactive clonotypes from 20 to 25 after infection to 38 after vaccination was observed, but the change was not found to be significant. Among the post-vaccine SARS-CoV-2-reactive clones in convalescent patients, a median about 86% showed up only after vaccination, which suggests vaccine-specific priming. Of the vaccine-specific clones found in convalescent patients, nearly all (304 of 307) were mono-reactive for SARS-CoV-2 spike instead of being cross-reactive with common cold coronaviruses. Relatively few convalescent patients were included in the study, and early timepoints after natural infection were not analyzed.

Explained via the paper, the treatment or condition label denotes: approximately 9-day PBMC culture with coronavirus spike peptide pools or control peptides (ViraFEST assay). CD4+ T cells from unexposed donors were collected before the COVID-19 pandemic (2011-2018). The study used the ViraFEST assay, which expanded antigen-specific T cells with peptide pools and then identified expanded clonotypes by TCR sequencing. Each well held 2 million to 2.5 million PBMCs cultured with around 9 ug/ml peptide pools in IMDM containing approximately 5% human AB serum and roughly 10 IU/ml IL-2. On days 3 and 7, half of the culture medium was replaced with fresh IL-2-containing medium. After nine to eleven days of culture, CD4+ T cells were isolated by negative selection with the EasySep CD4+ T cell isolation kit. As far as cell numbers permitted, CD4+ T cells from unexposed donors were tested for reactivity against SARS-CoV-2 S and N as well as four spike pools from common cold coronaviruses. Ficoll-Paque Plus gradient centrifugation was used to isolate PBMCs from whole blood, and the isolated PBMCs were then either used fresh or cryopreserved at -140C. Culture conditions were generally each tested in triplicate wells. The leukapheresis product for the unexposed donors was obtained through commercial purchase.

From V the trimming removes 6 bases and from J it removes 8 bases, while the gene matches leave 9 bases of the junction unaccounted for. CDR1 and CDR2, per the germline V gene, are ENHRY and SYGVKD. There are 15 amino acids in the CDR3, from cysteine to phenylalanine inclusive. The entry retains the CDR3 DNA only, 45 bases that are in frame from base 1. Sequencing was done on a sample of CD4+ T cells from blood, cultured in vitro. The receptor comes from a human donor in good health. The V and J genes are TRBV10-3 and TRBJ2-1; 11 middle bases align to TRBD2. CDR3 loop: CAIRETSGKIDEQFF. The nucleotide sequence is TGTGCCATCAGGGAGACTAGCGGGAAAATCGATGAGCAGTTCTTC.